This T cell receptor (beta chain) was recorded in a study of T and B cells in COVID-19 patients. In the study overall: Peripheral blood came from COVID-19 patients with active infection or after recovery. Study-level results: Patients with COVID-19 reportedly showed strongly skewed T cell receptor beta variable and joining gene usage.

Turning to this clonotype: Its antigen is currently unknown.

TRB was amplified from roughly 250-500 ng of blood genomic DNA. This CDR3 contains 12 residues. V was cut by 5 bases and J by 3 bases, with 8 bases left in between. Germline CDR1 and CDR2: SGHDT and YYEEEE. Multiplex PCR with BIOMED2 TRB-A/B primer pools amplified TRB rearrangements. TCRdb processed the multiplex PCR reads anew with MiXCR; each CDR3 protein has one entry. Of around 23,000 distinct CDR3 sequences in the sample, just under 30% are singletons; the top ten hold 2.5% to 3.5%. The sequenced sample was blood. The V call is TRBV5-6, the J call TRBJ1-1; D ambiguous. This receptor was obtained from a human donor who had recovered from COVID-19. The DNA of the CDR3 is TGTGCCAGCAGTGAGAGGGACACTGAAGCTTTCTTT. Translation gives CASSERDTEAFF.